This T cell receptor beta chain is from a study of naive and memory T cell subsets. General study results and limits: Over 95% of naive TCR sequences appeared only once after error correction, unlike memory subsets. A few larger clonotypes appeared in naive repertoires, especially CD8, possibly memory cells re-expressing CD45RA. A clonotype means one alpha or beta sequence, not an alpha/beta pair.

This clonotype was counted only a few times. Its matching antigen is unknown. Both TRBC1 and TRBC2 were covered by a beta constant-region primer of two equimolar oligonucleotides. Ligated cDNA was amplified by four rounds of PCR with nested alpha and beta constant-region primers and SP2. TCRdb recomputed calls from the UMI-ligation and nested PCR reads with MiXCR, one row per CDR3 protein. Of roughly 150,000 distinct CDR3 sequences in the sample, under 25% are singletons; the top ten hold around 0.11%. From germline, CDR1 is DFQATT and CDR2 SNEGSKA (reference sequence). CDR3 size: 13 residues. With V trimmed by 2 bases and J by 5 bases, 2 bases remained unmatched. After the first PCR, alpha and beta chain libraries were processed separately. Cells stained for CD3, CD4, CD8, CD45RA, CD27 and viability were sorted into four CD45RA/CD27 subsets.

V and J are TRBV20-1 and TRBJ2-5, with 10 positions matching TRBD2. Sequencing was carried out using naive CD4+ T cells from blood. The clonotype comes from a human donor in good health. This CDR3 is CSARLAGAETQYF. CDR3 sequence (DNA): TGCAGTGCTAGACTAGCGGGAGCCGAGACCCAGTACTTC.